This T cell receptor (beta chain) was retrieved from a study of cytomegalovirus exposure and HLA in healthy donors. Study-level points and caveats: Among TCR beta chains, those listed as cytomegalovirus-associated numbered fewer than 200. Prior analysis indicated that the majority of TCR beta V segments exhibited productivity approximately 87% or approximately 30% of the time. TCR beta V- and J-gene trimming was later associated with a missense DCLRE1C variant.

Healthy bone marrow donors made up the donors. Turning to this clone: The antigen remains unidentified.

The primer mix had 60 Vbeta and 13 Jbeta primers. Repertoires were generated with immunoSEQ multiplex PCR, while TCRdb's copy carries only in-frame clones and drops some. The profile shows around 120,000 clones, 77% of them singletons. The CDR3 has 15 residues. The V end lost 5 bases, the J end lost 4 bases, and 15 bases lay between the germline ends. Per the germline V gene, CDR1 is SGHTA and CDR2 is FQGTGA. V and J are TRBV7-3 and TRBJ2-1; perhaps TRBD1 as D (6 bases). The source material was PBMCs. The TCR was taken from a human donor in good health. CDR3 sequence (DNA): TGTGCCAGCAGCCCACTAGTTAGGGGGTACAATGAGCAGTTCTTC. Translation gives CASSPLVRGYNEQFF.